This is a list of T cell receptor beta chains from one sample in a study of blood T cell repertoires in COVID-19. The method was immunoSEQ multiplex PCR; TCRdb's version includes in-frame clones alone and lacks a portion of them. This sample yields 250,000 to 350,000 clones, of which about nine tenths are seen a single time; roughly 2.4% belongs to the top ten. The sequencing input was peripheral blood. The receptors originated from a woman between 50 and 59 years old who had recovered from COVID-19. The CDR3 runs from the conserved cysteine through the conserved F or W. D genes are given only for firm matches. Size is stated for part of the rows, as once, few or many counts, or as a class when the clone is expanded.

J gene: TRBJ2-3; D gene: NA; clone size: NA; V gene: TRBV3-1/TRBV3-2; CDR3 DNA: TGTGCCAGCAGCCCCTCAGGGGGCACAGATACGCAGTATTTT; CDR3 protein: CASSPSGGTDTQYF
J gene: TRBJ1-2; D gene: NA; clone size: once; V gene: TRBV27; CDR3 DNA: TGTGCCAGCAGTTTTGAAAGGGGGGGCTATGGCTACACCTTC; CDR3 protein: CASSFERGGYGYTF
J gene: TRBJ1-2; D gene: NA; clone size: NA; V gene: TRBV30; CDR3 DNA: TGTGCCTGGAGTGTCGGGGTCTATGGCTACACCTTC; CDR3 protein: CAWSVGVYGYTF
J gene: TRBJ1-4; D gene: NA; clone size: NA; V gene: TRBV19; CDR3 DNA: TGTGCCAGTACCCCACAGGGTGGTGAAAAACTGTTTTTT; CDR3 protein: CASTPQGGEKLFF
J gene: TRBJ1-5; D gene: NA; clone size: once; V gene: TRBV3-1/TRBV3-2; CDR3 DNA: TGTGCCAGCAGCCAAAGAGGGAAAATTAGCAATCAGCCCCAGCATTTT; CDR3 protein: CASSQRGKISNQPQHF
J gene: TRBJ2-1; D gene: NA; clone size: NA; V gene: TRBV6-6; CDR3 DNA: TGTGCCAGCAGTTACAGGGCTAGCCGGTTTGGCAATGAGCAGTTCTTC; CDR3 protein: CASSYRASRFGNEQFF
J gene: TRBJ1-1; D gene: TRBD1; clone size: NA; V gene: TRBV30; CDR3 DNA: TGTGCCTGGAGTGTATCGACAGGGAAAAGGACTGAAGCTTTCTTT; CDR3 protein: CAWSVSTGKRTEAFF
J gene: TRBJ2-7; D gene: TRBD2; clone size: NA; V gene: TRBV4-2; CDR3 DNA: TGTGCCAGCAGCGAAGGAGCGGGGGGGGAAGAGCAGTACTTC; CDR3 protein: CASSEGAGGEEQYF
J gene: TRBJ2-3; D gene: NA; clone size: NA; V gene: TRBV7-8; CDR3 DNA: TGTGCCAGCAGCTTAGATGAGACTCCCGATACGCAGTATTTT; CDR3 protein: CASSLDETPDTQYF
J gene: TRBJ1-4; D gene: TRBD1; clone size: once; V gene: TRBV18; CDR3 DNA: TGTGCCAGCCGGGGATCACAGGGGGTAGATGAAAAACTGTTTTTT; CDR3 protein: CASRGSQGVDEKLFF
J gene: TRBJ1-2; D gene: NA; clone size: NA; V gene: TRBV12-3/TRBV12-4; CDR3 DNA: TGTGCCAGCAGTTTAATGGGGGCTGAGGGCTACACCTTC; CDR3 protein: CASSLMGAEGYTF
J gene: TRBJ1-3; D gene: NA; clone size: NA; V gene: TRBV10-3; CDR3 DNA: TGTGCCATCTCCCCCAGCTCTGGAAACACCATATATTTT; CDR3 protein: CAISPSSGNTIYF
J gene: TRBJ1-2; D gene: NA; clone size: NA; V gene: TRBV30; CDR3 DNA: TGTGCCTGGAGTGTCGAAAGGGGGTTTCGGTATGGCTACACCTTC; CDR3 protein: CAWSVERGFRYGYTF
J gene: TRBJ1-2; D gene: TRBD1; clone size: NA; V gene: TRBV19; CDR3 DNA: TGTGCCAGTAGTATACAGGGGGCGCGCAGCTATGGCTACACCTTC; CDR3 protein: CASSIQGARSYGYTF
J gene: TRBJ2-1; D gene: TRBD1; clone size: NA; V gene: TRBV3-1/TRBV3-2; CDR3 DNA: TGTGCCAGCCGCCTGGGATCCGGGACAGGGGACCGGGGGCAGTTCTTC; CDR3 protein: CASRLGSGTGDRGQFF
J gene: TRBJ1-4; D gene: TRBD1; clone size: NA; V gene: TRBV28; CDR3 DNA: TGTGCCAGCAATAAACCGGGACAGGGAACTGAAAAACTGTTTTTT; CDR3 protein: CASNKPGQGTEKLFF
J gene: TRBJ2-7; D gene: NA; clone size: NA; V gene: TRBV5-3; CDR3 DNA: TGTGCCAGAAGCCCCTCGGGGATAGACGAGCAGTACTTC; CDR3 protein: CARSPSGIDEQYF
J gene: TRBJ1-1; D gene: NA; clone size: NA; V gene: TRBV5-1; CDR3 DNA: TGCGCCAGCAGCGCGGTGCCCTCGAACACTGAAGCTTTCTTT; CDR3 protein: CASSAVPSNTEAFF
J gene: TRBJ2-7; D gene: TRBD2; clone size: NA; V gene: TRBV19; CDR3 DNA: TGTGCCAGTAGTATGAGCGGGGCCCTGACTTACGAGCAGTACTTC; CDR3 protein: CASSMSGALTYEQYF
J gene: TRBJ1-1; D gene: NA; clone size: once; V gene: TRBV11-2; CDR3 DNA: TGTGCCAGCAGCTTAGCCAGGGGTAGTGGGAACACTGAAGCTTTCTTT; CDR3 protein: CASSLARGSGNTEAFF
J gene: TRBJ1-4; D gene: TRBD1; clone size: few; V gene: TRBV28; CDR3 DNA: TGTGCCAGCAGTCAAAGGACAGGGGGGAGTGAAAAACTGTTTTTT; CDR3 protein: CASSQRTGGSEKLFF
J gene: TRBJ1-5; D gene: TRBD1; clone size: NA; V gene: TRBV30; CDR3 DNA: TGTGCCTGGACCGGAGGGGGGACAGGGTACAATCAGCCCCAGCATTTT; CDR3 protein: CAWTGGGTGYNQPQHF